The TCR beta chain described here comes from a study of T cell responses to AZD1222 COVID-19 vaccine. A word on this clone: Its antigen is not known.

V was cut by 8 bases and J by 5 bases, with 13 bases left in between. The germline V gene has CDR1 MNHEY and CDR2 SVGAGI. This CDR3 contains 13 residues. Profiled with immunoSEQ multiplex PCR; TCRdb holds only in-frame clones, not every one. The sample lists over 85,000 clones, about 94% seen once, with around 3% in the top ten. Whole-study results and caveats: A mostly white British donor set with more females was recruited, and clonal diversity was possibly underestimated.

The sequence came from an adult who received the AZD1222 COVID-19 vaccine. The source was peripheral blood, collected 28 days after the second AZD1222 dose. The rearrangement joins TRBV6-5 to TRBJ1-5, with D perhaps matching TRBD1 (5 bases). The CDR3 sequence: CASLQGRYQPQHF. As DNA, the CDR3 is TGTGCCAGCCTCCAGGGAAGGTATCAGCCCCAGCATTTT.